These 3 T cell receptor beta chains came from one sample sequenced in a study of Ad26.COV2.S vaccination and SARS-CoV-2 variants. The treatment is: roughly 20 received Ad26.COV2.S at low or high dose, single or two shots; roughly five received placebo; per-sample allocation not given. Each sample was drawn 63 days after the first injection (of vaccine or placebo). Sequenced by immunoSEQ multiplex PCR; TCRdb stores in-frame clones only, minus some. There are roughly 380,000 clones in the sample; 70% to 90% occur only once, and 3.6% lies in the top ten. The input for sequencing was peripheral blood, taken in a trial of Ad26.COV2.S vaccine versus placebo. These receptor sequences come from a person between 18 and 65 years old who received the Ad26.COV2.S COVID-19 vaccine or a placebo.

The chain combines TRBV7-9 with TRBJ1-1, with 7 bases aligning to TRBD1. The CDR3 has 14 residues. V lost 5 bases and J lost 10; bases outside the gene matches: 13. CDR1 is SEHNR and CDR2 is FQNEAQ in the germline V gene (reference sequence). The CDR3 DNA follows: TGTGCCAGCAGCACCCCGGACAGGCAAGGGGCAGCTTTCTTT. Its translation is CASSTPDRQGAAFF.

V gene TRBV7-2 combines with J gene TRBJ2-5; a possible D gene is TRBD1 (5 bases). The CDR3 totals 16 residues. Germline lookup yields CDR1 SGHTA and CDR2 FQGNSA. V shed 4 bases and J shed 1 base, with 16 bases lying between them. CDR3 amino acids: CASSYGWGGLQETQYF. CDR3 nucleotides: TGTGCCAGCAGCTATGGGTGGGGCGGCCTCCAAGAGACCCAGTACTTC.

This chain uses TRBV7-8 with TRBJ2-7; the match to TRBD2 covers 11 bases. V trimming: 5 bases; J trimming: 5 bases; junction bases outside the gene matches: 11. The CDR3 has 16 amino acids. Germline values: CDR1 SGHVS, CDR2 FQNEAQ. The CDR3 loop is CASSTRRLAGTHEQYF. DNA of the CDR3: TGTGCCAGCAGCACCCGGCGACTAGCGGGAACCCACGAGCAGTACTTC.